What follows describes a single T cell receptor (beta chain). Antigen: not known. CD8+ and CD4+ T cells were negatively isolated; TEMRA cells were FACS-enriched. The germline CDR1 and CDR2 sequences are SGHTS and YDEGEE. This CDR3 comprises 12 residues. Trimming took off 1 base at V and 3 bases at J, with 5 bases between the two ends. An input of roughly 0.45 to 1 ug of RNA was subjected to reverse transcription using random hexamers. A multiplex approach, immunoSEQ multiplex PCR, amplified TCR beta CDR3 across 54 Vbeta and 13 Jbeta. TCRdb fed the immunoSEQ multiplex PCR reads into MiXCR, producing one record per CDR3 protein. The profile covers more than 250,000 distinct CDR3 sequences, with 92% appearing a single time and over 0.065% taken by the ten largest. This entry belongs to a study of CD8 T cells in Susac syndrome. General observations from the study: The authors acknowledged that their TCR sequencing and HLA analysis involved a relatively small number of individuals.

The sequenced sample consisted of CD4+ T cells from PBMCs. The receptor comes from a human donor with multiple sclerosis. The V gene is TRBV5-8, the J gene TRBJ2-7, with unresolved D. CDR3 coding DNA: TGTGCCAGCAGCTTGTTGGTCTACGAGCAGTACTTC. It is translated as CASSLLVYEQYF.